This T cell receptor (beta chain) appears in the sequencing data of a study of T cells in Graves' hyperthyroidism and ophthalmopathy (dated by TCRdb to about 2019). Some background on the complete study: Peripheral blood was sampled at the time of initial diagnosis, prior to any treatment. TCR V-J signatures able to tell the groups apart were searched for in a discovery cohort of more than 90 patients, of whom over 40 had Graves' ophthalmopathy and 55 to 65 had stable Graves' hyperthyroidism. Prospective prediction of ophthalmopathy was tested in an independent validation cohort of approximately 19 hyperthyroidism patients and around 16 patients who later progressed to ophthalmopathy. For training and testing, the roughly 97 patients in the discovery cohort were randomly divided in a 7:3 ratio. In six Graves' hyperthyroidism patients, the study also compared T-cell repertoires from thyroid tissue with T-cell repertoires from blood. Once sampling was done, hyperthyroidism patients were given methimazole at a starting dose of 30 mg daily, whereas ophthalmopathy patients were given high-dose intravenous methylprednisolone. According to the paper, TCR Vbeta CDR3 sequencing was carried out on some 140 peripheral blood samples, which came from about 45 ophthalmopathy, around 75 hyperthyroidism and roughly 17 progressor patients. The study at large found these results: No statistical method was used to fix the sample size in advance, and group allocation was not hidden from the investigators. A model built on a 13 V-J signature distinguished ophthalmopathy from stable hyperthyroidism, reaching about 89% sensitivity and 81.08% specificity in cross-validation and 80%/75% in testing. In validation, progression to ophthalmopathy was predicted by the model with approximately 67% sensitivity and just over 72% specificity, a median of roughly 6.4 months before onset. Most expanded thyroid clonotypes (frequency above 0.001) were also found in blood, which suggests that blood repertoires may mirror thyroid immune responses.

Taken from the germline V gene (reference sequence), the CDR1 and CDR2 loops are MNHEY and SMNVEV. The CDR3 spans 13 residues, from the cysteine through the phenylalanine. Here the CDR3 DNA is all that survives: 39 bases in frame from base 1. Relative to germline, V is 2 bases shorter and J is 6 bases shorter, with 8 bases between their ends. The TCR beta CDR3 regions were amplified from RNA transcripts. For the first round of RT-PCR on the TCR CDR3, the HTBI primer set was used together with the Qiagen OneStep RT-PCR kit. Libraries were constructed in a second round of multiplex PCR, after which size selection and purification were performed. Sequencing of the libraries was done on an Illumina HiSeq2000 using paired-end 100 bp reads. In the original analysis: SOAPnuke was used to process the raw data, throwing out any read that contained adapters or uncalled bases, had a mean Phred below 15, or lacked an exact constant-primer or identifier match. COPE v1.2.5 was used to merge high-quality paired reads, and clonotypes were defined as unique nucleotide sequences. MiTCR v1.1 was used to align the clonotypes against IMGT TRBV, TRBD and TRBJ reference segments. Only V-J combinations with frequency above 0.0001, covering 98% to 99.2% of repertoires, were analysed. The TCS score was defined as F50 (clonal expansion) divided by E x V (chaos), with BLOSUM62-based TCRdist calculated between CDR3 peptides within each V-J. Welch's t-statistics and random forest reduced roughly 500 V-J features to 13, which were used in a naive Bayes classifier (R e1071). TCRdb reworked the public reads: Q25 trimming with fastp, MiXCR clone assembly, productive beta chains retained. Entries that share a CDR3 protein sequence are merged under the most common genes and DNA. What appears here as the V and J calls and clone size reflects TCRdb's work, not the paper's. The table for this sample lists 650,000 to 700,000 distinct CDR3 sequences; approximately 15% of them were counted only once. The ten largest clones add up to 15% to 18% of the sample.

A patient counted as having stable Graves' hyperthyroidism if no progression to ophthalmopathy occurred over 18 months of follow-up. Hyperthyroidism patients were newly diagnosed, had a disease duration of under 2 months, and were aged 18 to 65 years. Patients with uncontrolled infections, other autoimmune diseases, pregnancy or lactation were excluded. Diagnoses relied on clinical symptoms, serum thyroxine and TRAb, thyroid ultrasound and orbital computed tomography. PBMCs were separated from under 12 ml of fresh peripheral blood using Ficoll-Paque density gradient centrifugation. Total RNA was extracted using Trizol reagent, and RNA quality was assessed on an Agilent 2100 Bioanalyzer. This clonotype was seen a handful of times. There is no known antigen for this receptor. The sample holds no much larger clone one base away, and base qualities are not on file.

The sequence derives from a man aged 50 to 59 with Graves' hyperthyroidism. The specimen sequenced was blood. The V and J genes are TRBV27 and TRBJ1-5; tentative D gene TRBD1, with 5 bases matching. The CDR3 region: CASSLGGFQPQHF. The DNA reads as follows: TGTGCCAGCAGTTTAGGGGGGTTTCAGCCCCAGCATTTT.